Shown below are 10 T cell receptor beta chains from a single sample sequenced in a study of T cells in Graves' hyperthyroidism and ophthalmopathy. TCR beta CDR3 regions were amplified from RNA transcripts. RT-PCR in the first round (using the HTBI primer set) targeted the TCR CDR3. Via MiXCR, TCRdb re-called the multiplex PCR reads, giving one row per CDR3 protein. In the table there are 560,000 or so distinct CDR3 sequences, 20% of which are singletons. Sequencing input: blood. The receptor set was obtained from a middle-aged man with Graves' ophthalmopathy.

The V call is TRBV13, the J call TRBJ2-2; no definite D call. The CDR3 runs to 16 residues. Germline CDR1 PRHDT, CDR2 FYEKMQ (reference sequence). Trimming removed 3 bases from V and 6 bases from J, with 17 bases in between. The CDR3 region is CASSLWTGPRAGELFF. CDR3 coding DNA: TGTGCCAGCAGCTTGTGGACCGGGCCCCGGGCCGGGGAGCTGTTTTTT.

For this clonotype: At one end, the junction sequence differs from germline, possibly due to a read error. The gene calls are TRBV5-1 and TRBJ2-5, with 9 nucleotides matching TRBD1. CDR1 SGHRS and CDR2 YFSETQ come from the germline V gene. The CDR3 consists of 16 residues. The CDR3: CAGSLAGDRGVETQYF. In DNA, the CDR3 is TGCGCCGGCAGCTTGGCCGGCGACAGGGGGGTGGAGACCCAGTACTTC.

CDR3 nucleotide sequence: TGTGCCAGCAGCGAAGCGGGAGGCCTAGGGAATGAGCAGTTCTTC. Amino acids: CASSEAGGLGNEQFF. The chain employs TRBV7-2 and TRBJ2-1; TRBD2 matches 9 bases. Germline V CDR1 and CDR2: SGHTA, FQGNSA. This CDR3 is 15 amino acids long. V lost 5 bases to trimming and J lost 7 bases; unmatched junction nucleotides: 9.

There are a few counts of this clonotype. J is TRBJ1-5 and V is TRBV6-1; D unclear. Germline assignment: CDR1 MNHNS and CDR2 SASEGT. This CDR3 is 17 amino acids long. V lost 1 base and J 4 bases, leaving 17 bases between the germline ends. Written as DNA, the CDR3 is TGTGCCAGCAGTGAAGGGCTCTCCTGGTTTGGAAATCAGCCCCAGCATTTT. Translating gives CASSEGLSWFGNQPQHF.

The DNA of the CDR3 is TGTGCCAGCAGTTACGGGTCGCACACGTCCTACGAGCAGTACTTC. It translates to CASSYGSHTSYEQYF. This chain links TRBV6-2 or TRBV6-3 with TRBJ2-7; D not resolved. V lost 2 bases to trimming and J lost 1 base, with 12 bases between them. The CDR3 has 15 residues. Germline V gene data show CDR1 as MNHEY and CDR2 as SVGEGT.

This clonotype was observed a handful of times. The V call is TRBV2, the J call TRBJ2-5; unclear D gene. This CDR3 comprises 11 residues. From germline, CDR1 is SNHLY and CDR2 FYNNEI. V lost 7 bases to trimming and J lost 5 bases, with 8 bases between them. For the CDR3, the DNA is TGTGCCAGCAAGGGTTACGAGACCCAGTACTTC. Protein: CASKGYETQYF.

This sequence joins TRBV28 and TRBJ1-2, with TRBD1 matching over 8 bases. The CDR3 totals 13 residues. The trim removed 10 bases at V and 4 bases at J, leaving 8 bases unmatched. CDR1 MDHEN and CDR2 SYDVKM come from the germline V gene. The chain's CDR3 is CATTLTGAYGYTF. The CDR3 DNA is TGTGCCACTACCCTGACAGGGGCCTATGGCTACACCTTC.

This clonotype was found a few times. The CDR3 bases are TGTGCCAGCAGCCTCCGGGCCCCCGGGACTAGCGGGAGGAACGAGCAGTTCTTC. Translation: CASSLRAPGTSGRNEQFF. This chain connects TRBV7-8 to TRBJ2-1, with 15 bases fitting TRBD2. The ends lost 5 bases at V and 10 bases at J; junction bases unmatched: 15. The germline V gene encodes CDR1 SGHVS and CDR2 FQNEAQ. The CDR3 totals 18 residues.

This clonotype was seen many times. The chain combines TRBV12-3 or TRBV12-4 with TRBJ2-7, with D possibly matching TRBD2 (6 bases). This CDR3 has 17 amino acids. The V end lost 5 bases, the J end lost 5 bases, and 25 bases lay between the germline ends. The CDR3 is CASSGGLDRGPLDEQYF. The CDR3 DNA reads as TGTGCCAGCAGTGGGGGGTTAGATAGAGGGCCTCTGGACGAGCAGTACTTC.

This clonotype was observed at least ten times. The J gene is TRBJ2-2, the V gene TRBV5-4, with a possible D match to TRBD1 (6 bases). V shed 3 bases and J shed 1 base, with 10 bases lying between them. Germline V gene data show CDR1 as SGHNT and CDR2 as YYREEE (reference sequence). The CDR3 totals 15 residues. The CDR3 DNA follows: TGTGCCAGCAGCTCCGGACAGAGGAACACCGGGGAGCTGTTTTTT. Translated: CASSSGQRNTGELFF.